These 31 T cell receptor beta chains were sequenced from one sample in a study of CXCR3-negative and CXCR3-positive naive CD8 T cells. The authors prepared UMI-labeled TRB cDNA libraries by 5' RACE. After re-calling the 5' RACE reads, TCRdb lists one entry per CDR3 protein, DNA absent. The repertoire table contains fewer than 95,000 distinct CDR3 sequences. The sequenced sample consisted of naive CXCR3- CD8+ T cells from blood. Subset noted: CD45RO-CCR7+CD27+CD95- naive CD8+ T cells lacking CXCR3 (TNR3-). These receptors were collected from a human donor in good health. Some clones in this sample may be carry-over from other donors' samples.

The J gene is TRBJ2-3, the V gene TRBV20-1; the TCRdb call, TRBD2, lacks DNA for checking. CDR3 length equals 19 residues. Looked up from germline, CDR1 is DFQATT and CDR2 is SNEGSKA (reference sequence). The CDR3 sequence: CSANLLADTTSGGTDTQYF.

The chain employs TRBV14 and TRBJ1-1; the D call of TRBD1 rests on TCRdb alone, since no DNA is present to check it. The germline V gene encodes CDR1 SGHDN and CDR2 FVKESK. The CDR3 sequence is 17 residues long. The CDR3 loop reads CASSQTDSTLMNTEAFF.

This chain links TRBV3-1 with TRBJ2-1; no DNA is available, so the TRBD2 call from TCRdb remains unchecked. In germline, CDR1 is LGHDT, CDR2 YNNKEL (reference sequence). CDR3 length equals 16 residues. CDR3 loop: CASSQDASSPYNEQFF.

The rearrangement uses TRBV7-3 and TRBJ2-1; TCRdb picks TRBD2, but there is no DNA to check that call. The CDR3 length is 13 residues. The V gene's germline CDR1 is SGHTA and CDR2 FQGTGA. The CDR3: CASSLGLACEQFF.

The chain is built from TRBV29-1 and TRBJ2-7; TCRdb designates TRBD1, a call that cannot be tested without DNA. This CDR3 is built from 13 residues. Looked up from germline, CDR1 is SQVTM and CDR2 is ANQGSEA. The CDR3 spells CSVERGESYEQYF.

V is TRBV15 and J is TRBJ1-5; the D call from TCRdb, TRBD1, cannot be confirmed without DNA. This CDR3 has 16 amino acids. Germline-derived CDR1 and CDR2 are LNHNV and YYDKDF (reference sequence). CDR3 sequence: CATSKLGADYNQPQHF.

V usage is TRBV30 and J usage is TRBJ1-1. This CDR3 contains 15 residues. Germline assignment: CDR1 GTSNPN and CDR2 SVGIG (reference sequence). CDR3 residues: CAWGGLAGLDTEAFF.

V gene TRBV15 combines with J gene TRBJ2-7; TCRdb picks TRBD1, but there is no DNA to check that call. CDR3 length: 16 amino acids. CDR1 LNHNV and CDR2 YYDKDF come from the germline V gene (reference sequence). CDR3 region: CATSRDRRGEFYEQYF.

The chain uses TRBV3-1 and TRBJ2-6; checking the TCRdb D call of TRBD2 is not possible without DNA. The CDR3 loop spans 17 amino acids. The germline V gene encodes CDR1 LGHDT and CDR2 YNNKEL (reference sequence). CDR3 residues: CACSQGTSSSGANVLTF.

The V and J genes are TRBV20-1 and TRBJ2-1. This CDR3 has 14 residues. Germline-derived CDR1 and CDR2 are DFQATT and SNEGSKA (reference sequence). CDR3 amino acids: CSASGQNSYNEQFF.

V and J are TRBV28 and TRBJ1-5; TCRdb designates TRBD1, a call that cannot be tested without DNA. Germline CDR1 is MDHEN and CDR2 is SYDVKM. The CDR3 contains 13 residues. CDR3: CASMEGVIQPQHF.

The J gene is TRBJ2-1, the V gene TRBV9; TCRdb selects TRBD2, and the lack of DNA leaves this call unchecked. Germline V gene lookup returns CDR1 SGDLS and CDR2 YYNGEE. The CDR3 length is 16 residues. This chain's CDR3 is CASSARLAGGLGEQFF.

V usage is TRBV6-2 or TRBV6-3 and J usage is TRBJ2-7; as DNA is missing, the TRBD1 call by TCRdb cannot be tested. Germline lookup yields CDR1 MNHEY and CDR2 SVGEGT. This CDR3 is 16 amino acids long. CDR3 in amino acids: CASSYSSTGGFYEQYF.

Measured by frequency, this clonotype is medium-sized (0.01 to 0.1%). The chain uses TRBV30 and TRBJ2-7; TCRdb designates TRBD1, a call that cannot be tested without DNA. This CDR3 has 15 residues. CDR1 is GTSNPN and CDR2 is SVGIG in the germline V gene (reference sequence). The CDR3 loop reads CAWSVLGTGPYEQYF.

This chain connects TRBV4-1 to TRBJ2-1; there is no DNA to check the TCRdb D call of TRBD1. This CDR3 is 16 amino acids long. CDR1 is MGHRA, CDR2 YSYEKL, per germline. CDR3 in amino acids: CASSQESGAWNNEQFF.

This chain joins TRBV7-9 and TRBJ2-1; TCRdb proposes TRBD2, but this gene call is untestable without DNA. This CDR3 contains 16 residues. Germline-derived CDR1 and CDR2 are SEHNR and FQNEAQ (reference sequence). This CDR3 reads CASSLKGLAANNEQFF.

The CDR3 reads CSVEVLGRGKETQYF. This chain links TRBV29-1 with TRBJ2-5; TCRdb selects TRBD2, and the lack of DNA leaves this call unchecked. This CDR3 comprises 15 residues. Germline V gene lookup returns CDR1 SQVTM and CDR2 ANQGSEA.

The chain joins TRBV14 to TRBJ2-5; TCRdb picks TRBD2, but there is no DNA to check that call. Germline V gene lookup returns CDR1 SGHDN and CDR2 FVKESK. This CDR3 spans 18 amino acids. The CDR3 loop reads CASSQGWLAGPEAETQYF.

The chain links TRBV28 to TRBJ1-2; with no DNA, the TCRdb D assignment of TRBD1 cannot be verified. Germline values: CDR1 MDHEN, CDR2 SYDVKM. The CDR3 extends over 19 amino acids. Here the CDR3 reads CASSFIVPHSTGGDYGYTF.

The chain uses TRBV29-1 and TRBJ2-7; the D call from TCRdb, TRBD2, cannot be confirmed without DNA. This CDR3 has 11 residues. Germline loops: CDR1 SQVTM, CDR2 ANQGSEA. CDR3 residues: CSAGGGGEQYF.

V usage is TRBV12-3 or TRBV12-4 and J usage is TRBJ2-7. The CDR3 is made up of 12 amino acids. This CDR3 is CASSLVFIEQYF.

This rearrangement joins TRBV7-2 to TRBJ2-3; TCRdb picks TRBD2, but there is no DNA to check that call. CDR3 length equals 17 residues. The germline V gene encodes CDR1 SGHTA and CDR2 FQGNSA. The CDR3 protein is CASSALGWTSGADTQYF.

The V gene is TRBV29-1, the J gene TRBJ2-1; the TCRdb call, TRBD1, lacks DNA for checking. Germline V lookup: CDR1 SQVTM, CDR2 ANQGSEA. The length of the CDR3 is 16 residues. CDR3: CSALDFGTGVSGEQFF.

The chain is built from TRBV20-1 and TRBJ2-3; TCRdb outputs TRBD2, but without DNA this stays unchecked. Per the germline V gene, CDR1 is DFQATT and CDR2 is SNEGSKA (reference sequence). The CDR3 length is 16 residues. This CDR3 is CSARTLVLGSTDTQYF.

This rearrangement joins TRBV12-3 or TRBV12-4 to TRBJ2-1. The CDR3 length is 11 residues. Here the CDR3 reads CAQGNYNEQFF.

The rearrangement uses TRBV4-3 and TRBJ2-1. The CDR3 length is 12 residues. Germline loops: CDR1 LGHNA, CDR2 YSLEER. This chain's CDR3 is CASSQESNEQFF.

The J gene is TRBJ2-1, the V gene TRBV28; no DNA is available, so the TRBD2 call from TCRdb remains unchecked. The CDR3 is 15 amino acids. From germline, CDR1 is MDHEN and CDR2 SYDVKM. CDR3 protein: CASSPLAGSLNEQFF.

The V gene is TRBV20-1, the J gene TRBJ2-7; lacking DNA, the TRBD2 call made by TCRdb goes unchecked. This CDR3 has 14 residues. The germline V gene has CDR1 DFQATT and CDR2 SNEGSKA (reference sequence). Here the CDR3 reads CSAWDREGYTEQYF.

V gene TRBV19 combines with J gene TRBJ2-6; the TCRdb call, TRBD1, lacks DNA for checking. The CDR3 runs 17 residues. CDR1 LNHDA and CDR2 SQIVND come from the germline V gene (reference sequence). CDR3 in amino acids: CASRVGRGPVGANVLTF.

This chain uses TRBV7-3 with TRBJ2-5; lacking DNA, the TRBD1 call made by TCRdb goes unchecked. The CDR3 extends over 16 amino acids. Germline lookup yields CDR1 SGHTA and CDR2 FQGTGA. The CDR3 region is CASSPLWVPGKETQYF.

V gene TRBV5-1 combines with J gene TRBJ1-2; TCRdb picks TRBD1, but there is no DNA to check that call. Germline V gene data show CDR1 as SGHRS and CDR2 as YFSETQ. This CDR3 is built from 16 residues. The CDR3 is CASSSDGNNRNYGYTF. Full variable domain (remainder filled in from reference TRBV5-1 and TRBJ1-2): KAGVTQTPRYLIKTRGQQVTLSCSPISGHRSVSWYQQTPGQGLQFLFEYFSETQRNKGNFPGRFSGRQFSNSRSEMNVSTLELGDSALYLCASSSDGNNRNYGYTFGSGTRLTVV.